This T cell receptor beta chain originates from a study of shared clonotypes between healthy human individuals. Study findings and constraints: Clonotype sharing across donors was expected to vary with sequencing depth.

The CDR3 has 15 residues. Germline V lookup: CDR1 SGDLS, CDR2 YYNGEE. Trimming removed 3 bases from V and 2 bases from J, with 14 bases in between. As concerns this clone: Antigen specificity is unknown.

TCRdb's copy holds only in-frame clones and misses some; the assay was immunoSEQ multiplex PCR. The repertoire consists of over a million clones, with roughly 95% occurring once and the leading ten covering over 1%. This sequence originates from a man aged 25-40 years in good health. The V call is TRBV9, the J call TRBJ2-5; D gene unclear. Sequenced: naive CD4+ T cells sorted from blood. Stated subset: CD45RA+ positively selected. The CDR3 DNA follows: TGTGCCAGCAGCGAACCTGGGGTCTCACAAGAGACCCAGTACTTC. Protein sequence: CASSEPGVSQETQYF.